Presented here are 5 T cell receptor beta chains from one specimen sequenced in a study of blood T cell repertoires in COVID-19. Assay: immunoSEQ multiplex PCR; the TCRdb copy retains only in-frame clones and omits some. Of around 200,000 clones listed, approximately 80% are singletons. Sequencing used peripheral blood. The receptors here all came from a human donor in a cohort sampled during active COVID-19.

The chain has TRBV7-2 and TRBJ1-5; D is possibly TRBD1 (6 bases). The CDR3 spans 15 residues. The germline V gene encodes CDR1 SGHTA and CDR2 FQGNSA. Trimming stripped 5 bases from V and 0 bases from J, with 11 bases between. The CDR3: CASSGGQSSNQPQHF. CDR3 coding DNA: TGTGCCAGCAGCGGTGGACAGAGTAGCAATCAGCCCCAGCATTTT. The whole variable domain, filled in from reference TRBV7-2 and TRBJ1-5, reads GAGVSQSPSNKVTEKGKDVELRCDPISGHTALYWYRQSLGQGLEFLIYFQGNSAPDKSGLPSDRFSAERTGGSVSTLTIQRTQQEDSAVYLCASSGGQSSNQPQHFGDGTRLSIL.

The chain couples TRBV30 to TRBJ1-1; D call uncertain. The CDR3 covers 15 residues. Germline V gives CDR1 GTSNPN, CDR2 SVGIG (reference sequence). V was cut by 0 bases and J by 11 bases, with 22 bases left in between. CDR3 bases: TGTGCCTGGAGTGTATATAGCGGGTTCAACTTCGTGGCTTTCTTT. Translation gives CAWSVYSGFNFVAFF. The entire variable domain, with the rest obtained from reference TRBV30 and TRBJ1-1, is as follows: SQTIHQWPATLVQPVGSPLSLECTVEGTSNPNLYWYRQAAGRGLQLLFYSVGIGQISSEVPQNLSASRPQDRQFILSSKKLLLSDSGFYLCAWSVYSGFNFVAFFGQGTRLTVV.

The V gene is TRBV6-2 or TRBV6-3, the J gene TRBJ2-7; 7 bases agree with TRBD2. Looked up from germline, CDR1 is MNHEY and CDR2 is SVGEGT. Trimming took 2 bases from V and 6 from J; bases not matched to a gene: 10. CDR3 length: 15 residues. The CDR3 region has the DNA TGTGCCAGCAGTTACCCCCCGGTGGGGGGGGGCGAGCAGTACTTC. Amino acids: CASSYPPVGGGEQYF.

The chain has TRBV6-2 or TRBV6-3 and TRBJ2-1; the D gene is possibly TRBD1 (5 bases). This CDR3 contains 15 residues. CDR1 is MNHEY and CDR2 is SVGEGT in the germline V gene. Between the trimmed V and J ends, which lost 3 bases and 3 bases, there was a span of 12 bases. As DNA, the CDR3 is TGTGCCAGCAGTTATCGGGCAGGGTTCTACAATGAGCAGTTCTTC. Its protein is CASSYRAGFYNEQFF.

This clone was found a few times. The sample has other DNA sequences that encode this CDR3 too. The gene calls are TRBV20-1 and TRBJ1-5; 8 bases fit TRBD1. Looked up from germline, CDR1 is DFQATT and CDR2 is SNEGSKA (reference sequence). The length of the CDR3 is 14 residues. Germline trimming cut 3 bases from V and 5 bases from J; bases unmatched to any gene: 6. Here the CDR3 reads CSASPGQGDQPQHF. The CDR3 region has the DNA TGCAGTGCTAGTCCAGGACAGGGCGATCAGCCCCAGCATTTT.